This T cell receptor (beta chain) was sequenced for a study of early T cells in non-severe SARS-CoV-2 infection. Study-level findings and limits: VDJdb-based matching was biased toward anti-spike CD8 responses and missed private and CD4 specificities.

This clonotype was seen a handful of times. What it binds is unknown. TCRdb re-called the 5' RACE reads with MiXCR, one entry per CDR3 protein. The sample yields 80,000 to 100,000 distinct CDR3 sequences, about 15% seen once. The CDR3 runs 17 residues. Trimming cost V 4 bases and J 0 bases; bases outside gene matches: 7. Looked up from germline, CDR1 is SEHNR and CDR2 is FQNEAQ (reference sequence). The chain couples TRBV7-9 to TRBJ2-7; TRBD1 aligns across 12 bases. Sequenced sample: whole blood. This sequence originates from an adult who was a healthcare worker with PCR-confirmed SARS-CoV-2 infection or an uninfected control (not recorded which). In DNA, the CDR3 is TGTGCCAGCAGCTGGGGGACAGGGGGCGTCAGCTCCTACGAGCAGTACTTC. It is translated as CASSWGTGGVSSYEQYF.